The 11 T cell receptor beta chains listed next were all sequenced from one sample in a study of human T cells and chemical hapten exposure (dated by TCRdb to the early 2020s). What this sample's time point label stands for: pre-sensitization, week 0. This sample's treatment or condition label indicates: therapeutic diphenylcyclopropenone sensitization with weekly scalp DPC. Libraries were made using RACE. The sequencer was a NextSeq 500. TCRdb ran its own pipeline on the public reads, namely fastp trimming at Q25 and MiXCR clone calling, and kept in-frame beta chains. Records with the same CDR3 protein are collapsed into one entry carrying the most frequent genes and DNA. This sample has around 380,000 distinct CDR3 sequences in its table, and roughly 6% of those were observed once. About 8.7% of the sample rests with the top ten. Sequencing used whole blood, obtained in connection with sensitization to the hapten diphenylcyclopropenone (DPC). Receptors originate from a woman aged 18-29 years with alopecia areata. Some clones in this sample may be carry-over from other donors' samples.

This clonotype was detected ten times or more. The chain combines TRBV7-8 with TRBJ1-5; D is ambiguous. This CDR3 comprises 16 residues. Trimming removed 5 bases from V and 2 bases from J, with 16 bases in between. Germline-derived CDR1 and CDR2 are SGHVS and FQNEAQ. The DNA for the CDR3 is TGTGCCAGCAGCCCCAGCCGGTGGAGGGGCAATCAGCCCCAGCATTTT. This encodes CASSPSRWRGNQPQHF.

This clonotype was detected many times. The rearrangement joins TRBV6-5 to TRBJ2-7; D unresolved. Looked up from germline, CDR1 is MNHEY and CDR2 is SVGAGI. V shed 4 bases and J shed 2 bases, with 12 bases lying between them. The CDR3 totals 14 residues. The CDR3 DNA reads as TGTGCCAGCAGTTCCTCAGTTAACCCCTACGAGCAGTACTTC. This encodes CASSSSVNPYEQYF.

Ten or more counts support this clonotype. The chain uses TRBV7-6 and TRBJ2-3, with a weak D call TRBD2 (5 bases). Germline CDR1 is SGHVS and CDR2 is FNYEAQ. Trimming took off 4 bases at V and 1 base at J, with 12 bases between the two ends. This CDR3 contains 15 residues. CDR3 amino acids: CASSSERERTDTQYF. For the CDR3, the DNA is TGTGCCAGCAGCTCGGAAAGGGAGCGCACAGATACGCAGTATTTT.

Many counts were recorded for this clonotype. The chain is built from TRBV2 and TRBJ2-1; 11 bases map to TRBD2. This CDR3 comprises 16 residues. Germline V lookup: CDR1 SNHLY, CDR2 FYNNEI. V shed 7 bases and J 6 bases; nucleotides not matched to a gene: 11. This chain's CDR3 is CASKSQELAGANEQFF. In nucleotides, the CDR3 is TGTGCCAGCAAATCCCAGGAACTAGCGGGAGCCAATGAGCAGTTCTTC.

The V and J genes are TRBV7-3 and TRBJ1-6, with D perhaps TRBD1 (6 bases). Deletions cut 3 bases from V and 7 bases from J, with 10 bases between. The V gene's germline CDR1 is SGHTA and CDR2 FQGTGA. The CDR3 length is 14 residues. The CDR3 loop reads CASSLSGANSPLHF. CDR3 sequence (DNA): TGTGCCAGCAGCTTGTCAGGGGCGAATTCACCCCTCCACTTT.

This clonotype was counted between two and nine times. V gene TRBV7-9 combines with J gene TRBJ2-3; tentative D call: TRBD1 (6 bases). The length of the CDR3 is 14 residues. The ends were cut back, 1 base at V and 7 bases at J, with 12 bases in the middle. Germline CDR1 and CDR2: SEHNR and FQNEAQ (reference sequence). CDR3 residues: CASSLDTGPNTQYF. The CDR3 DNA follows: TGTGCCAGCAGCTTAGATACAGGGCCGAATACGCAGTATTTT. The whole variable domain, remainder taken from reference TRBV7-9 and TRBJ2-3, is DTGVSQNPRHKITKRGQNVTFRCDPISEHNRLYWYRQTLGQGPEFLTYFQNEAQLEKSRLLSDRFSAERPKGSFSTLEIQRTEQGDSAMYLCASSLDTGPNTQYFGPGTRLTVL.

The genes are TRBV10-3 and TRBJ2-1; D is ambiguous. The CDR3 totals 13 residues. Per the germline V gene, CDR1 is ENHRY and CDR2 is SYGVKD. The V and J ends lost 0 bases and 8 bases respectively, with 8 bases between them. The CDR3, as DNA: TGTGCCATCAGTGAGTCCAGCGATGATGAGCAGTTCTTC. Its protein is CAISESSDDEQFF.

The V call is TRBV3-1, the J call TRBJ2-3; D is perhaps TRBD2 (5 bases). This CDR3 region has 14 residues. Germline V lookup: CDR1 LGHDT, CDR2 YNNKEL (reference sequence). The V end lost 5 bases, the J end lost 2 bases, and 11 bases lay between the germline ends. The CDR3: CASSGGGFTDTQYF. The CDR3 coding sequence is TGTGCCAGCAGCGGAGGCGGTTTCACAGATACGCAGTATTTT.

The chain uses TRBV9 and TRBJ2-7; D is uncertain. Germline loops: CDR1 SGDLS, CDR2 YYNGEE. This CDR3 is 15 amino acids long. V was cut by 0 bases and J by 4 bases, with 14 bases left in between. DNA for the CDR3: TGTGCCAGCAGCGTAGAGGCAGTATCCTTTTACGAGCAGTACTTC. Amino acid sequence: CASSVEAVSFYEQYF.

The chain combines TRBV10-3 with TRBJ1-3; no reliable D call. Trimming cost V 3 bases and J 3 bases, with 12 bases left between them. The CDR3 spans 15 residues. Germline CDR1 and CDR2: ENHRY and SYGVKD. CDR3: CAISDPELDGNTIYF. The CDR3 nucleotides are TGTGCCATCAGTGATCCGGAATTGGATGGAAACACCATATATTTT.

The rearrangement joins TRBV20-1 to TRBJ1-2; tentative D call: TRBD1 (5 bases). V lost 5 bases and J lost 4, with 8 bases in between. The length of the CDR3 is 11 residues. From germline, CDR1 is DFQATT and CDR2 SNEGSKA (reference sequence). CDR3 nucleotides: TGCAGTGCTCCGGACATCTATGGCTACACCTTC. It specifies CSAPDIYGYTF.